A single sample is the source of the 5 T cell receptor beta chains below, sequenced in a study of cytomegalovirus exposure and HLA in healthy donors. PCR was performed using 60 Vbeta and 13 Jbeta primers. This table comes from immunoSEQ multiplex PCR, and its TCRdb copy is limited to in-frame clones, with some not included. The sample consists of about 210,000 clones, about 76% of them appearing once. Material for sequencing was PBMCs. Every receptor here comes from a male donor in good health and CMV-seropositive.

The J gene is TRBJ1-4, the V gene TRBV2; the match to TRBD1 covers 10 bases. This CDR3 spans 14 amino acids. CDR1 SNHLY and CDR2 FYNNEI come from the germline V gene. The J segment lost 11 bases and the V segment lost 4 bases, leaving 7 bases of the junction unmatched. The DNA for the CDR3 is TGTGCCAGCAGTGCCCGGGACAGGGGATTTAAACTGTTTTTT. As protein: CASSARDRGFKLFF. Based on the CDR3 plus reference TRBV2 and TRBJ1-4, the full variable domain is EPEVTQTPSHQVTQMGQEVILRCVPISNHLYFYWYRQILGQKVEFLVSFYNNEISEKSEIFDDQFSVERPDGSNFTLKIRSTKLEDSAMYFCASSARDRGFKLFFGSGTQLSVL.

V usage is TRBV4-2 and J usage is TRBJ2-7, with TRBD2 matching over 11 bases. The V and J ends lost 2 bases and 0 bases, in that order; junction bases with no gene match: 9. Germline V lookup: CDR1 LGHNA, CDR2 YNFKEQ. The CDR3 covers 18 residues. In DNA, the CDR3 is TGTGCCAGCAGCCAACCCGGGACTAGCGGCGAATCCTCCTACGAGCAGTACTTC. This codes for CASSQPGTSGESSYEQYF.

This sequence joins TRBV7-2 and TRBJ2-1; D gene uncertain. The CDR3 has 13 amino acids. Per germline, CDR1 SGHTA and CDR2 FQGNSA. Trimming took off 4 bases at V and 4 bases at J, with 8 bases between the two ends. The CDR3, as DNA: TGTGCCAGCAGCTCGAGCCATTACAATGAGCAGTTCTTC. Its protein product is CASSSSHYNEQFF. The variable domain in full, completed from reference TRBV7-2 and TRBJ2-1, reads GAGVSQSPSNKVTEKGKDVELRCDPISGHTALYWYRQSLGQGLEFLIYFQGNSAPDKSGLPSDRFSAERTGGSVSTLTIQRTQQEDSAVYLCASSSSHYNEQFFGPGTRLTVL.

This clone was detected a few times. This sequence joins TRBV5-4 and TRBJ1-2; no clear D. Per germline, CDR1 SGHNT and CDR2 YYREEE (reference sequence). Trimming removed 4 bases from V and 5 bases from J, with 24 bases in between. The CDR3 consists of 17 residues. Written as DNA, the CDR3 is TGTGCCAGCAGCCCCTCAGGAGGATCGAACGTATGGTATGGCTACACCTTC. This gives the protein CASSPSGGSNVWYGYTF.

The chain has TRBV10-1 and TRBJ2-3; 8 positions match TRBD2. V dropped 4 bases and J dropped 8; count of bases not matched to a gene: 11. Germline assignment: CDR1 WNHNN and CDR2 SYGVQD (reference sequence). The CDR3 totals 15 residues. CDR3 sequence: CASSGLAGHVSTQYF. CDR3 bases: TGCGCCAGCAGTGGTTTAGCGGGGCACGTAAGTACGCAGTATTTT.